The 13 T cell receptor beta chains below were found in one sample sequenced in a study of glioma-infiltrating T cells after dendritic cell vaccination. Produced via immunoSEQ multiplex PCR; TCRdb's table is partial and in-frame only. The sample holds 55,000 to 70,000 clones, 82% seen once. The material sequenced was blood, taken before dendritic cell vaccination. The receptors come from a human donor with glioblastoma.

This chain uses TRBV5-6 with TRBJ1-6; tentatively, D is TRBD1 (6 bases). The germline V gene encodes CDR1 SGHDT and CDR2 YYEEEE. V was trimmed by 0 bases and J by 8 bases, leaving 12 bases between them. The CDR3 has 15 amino acids. CDR3 in amino acids: CASSLDGGGHSPLHF. The CDR3 coding sequence is TGTGCCAGCAGCTTGGATGGGGGGGGCCATTCACCCCTCCACTTT.

CDR3 region: CASSLGPGGGTGELFF. CDR3 in DNA: TGTGCCAGCAGCCTGGGACCGGGGGGTGGTACCGGGGAGCTGTTTTTT. The V call is TRBV4-2, the J call TRBJ2-2, with 7 bases lining up with TRBD2. Per the germline V gene, CDR1 is LGHNA and CDR2 is YNFKEQ. V shed 4 bases and J 5 bases; nucleotides not matched to a gene: 10. This CDR3 has 16 amino acids.

The J gene is TRBJ2-3, the V gene TRBV5-6; 13 nucleotides match TRBD2. CDR1 is SGHDT and CDR2 is YYEEEE in the germline V gene. This CDR3 is 17 amino acids long. V was pared by 2 bases and J by 3 bases, with 6 bases of the junction left unmatched. The CDR3, as DNA: TGTGCCAGCAGCTTCCGCCGACTAGCGGGGGGAACAGATACGCAGTATTTT. Translating gives CASSFRRLAGGTDTQYF.

This chain connects TRBV5-4 to TRBJ1-2; TRBD1 matches at 8 bases. J lost 5 bases, V lost 4 bases, and 10 bases had no gene match. The CDR3 totals 15 residues. Germline V gene data show CDR1 as SGHNT and CDR2 as YYREEE (reference sequence). DNA for the CDR3: TGTGCCAGCAGCATCCAGGGGGCGAGGATTTATGGCTACACCTTC. It is translated as CASSIQGARIYGYTF. Full variable domain (rest looked up from reference TRBV5-4 and TRBJ1-2): ETGVTQSPTHLIKTRGQQVTLRCSSQSGHNTVSWYQQALGQGPQFIFQYYREEENGRGNFPPRFSGLQFPNYSSELNVNALELDDSALYLCASSIQGARIYGYTFGSGTRLTVV.

The chain is built from TRBV29-1 and TRBJ2-1, with 8 bases matching TRBD1. Per the germline V gene, CDR1 is SQVTM and CDR2 is ANQGSEA. The CDR3 covers 13 residues. J gave up 3 bases and V 3 bases, and 1 base lay outside the gene matches. The CDR3 protein is CSVDGQGYNEQFF. DNA of the CDR3: TGCAGCGTTGACGGACAGGGCTACAATGAGCAGTTCTTC.

The genes are TRBV13 and TRBJ2-3; weak D call: TRBD2 (5 bases). The germline CDR1 and CDR2 sequences are PRHDT and FYEKMQ (reference sequence). This CDR3 has 15 amino acids. V lost 6 bases and J 4 bases, leaving 17 bases between the germline ends. Written as DNA, the CDR3 is TGTGCCAGCAGTCCAAGGCCGGTCGGGGCAGATACGCAGTATTTT. Its translation is CASSPRPVGADTQYF.

The chain is built from TRBV5-1 and TRBJ1-2; maybe TRBD1 (5 bases). Germline V lookup: CDR1 SGHRS, CDR2 YFSETQ. With 1 base removed from V and 5 bases from J, the gap between germline ends came to 9 bases. The CDR3 is made up of 13 amino acids. The CDR3 DNA reads as TGCGCCAGCAGCTTGTCTCAGGGTTATGGCTACACCTTC. Translated, it gives CASSLSQGYGYTF.

Turning to this clone: Within the sample, other DNA sequences also encode this same CDR3. The chain joins TRBV19 to TRBJ1-6; 7 positions match TRBD1. Losses at the gene ends were 5 bases for V and 5 bases for J; bases not matched to a gene: 3. This CDR3 spans 14 amino acids. Germline CDR1 is LNHDA and CDR2 is SQIVND (reference sequence). The CDR3 DNA is TGTGCCAGTAGTGCCGGGACAGATAATTCACCCCTCCACTTT. Amino acids: CASSAGTDNSPLHF. The full variable domain, completed using reference TRBV19 and TRBJ1-6, is DGGITQSPKYLFRKEGQNVTLSCEQNLNHDAMYWYRQDPGQGLRLIYYSQIVNDFQKGDIAEGYSVSREKKESFPLTVTSAQKNPTAFYLCASSAGTDNSPLHFGNGTRLTVT.

The V call is TRBV7-8, the J call TRBJ2-7; 7 bases map to TRBD1. The CDR3 contains 14 residues. CDR1 SGHVS and CDR2 FQNEAQ come from the germline V gene. V shed 5 bases, J shed 4 bases, and the junction held 8 bases outside the gene matches. The CDR3 DNA follows: TGTGCCAGCAGCAGCGCGACAGGGCCGTACGAGCAGTACTTC. Protein sequence: CASSSATGPYEQYF. Together with reference TRBV7-8 and TRBJ2-7, the CDR3 gives the full variable domain: GAGVSQSPRYKVAKRGQDVALRCDPISGHVSLFWYQQALGQGPEFLTYFQNEAQLDKSGLPSDRFFAERPEGSVSTLKIQRTQQEDSAVYLCASSSATGPYEQYFGPGTRLTVT.

The genes are TRBV6-6 and TRBJ1-5; the D gene is possibly TRBD1 (6 bases). The germline V and J ends were trimmed by 4 bases and 2 bases, with 6 bases remaining between them. This CDR3 region has 13 residues. From germline, CDR1 is MNHNY and CDR2 SVGAGI (reference sequence). The CDR3 loop reads CASSSGGNQPQHF. The CDR3 DNA follows: TGTGCCAGCAGTTCAGGGGGCAATCAGCCCCAGCATTTT.

The chain has TRBV30 and TRBJ2-5, with a possible D match to TRBD2 (5 bases). The J call is uncertain, as TRBJ2-7 better fits the DNA end. Germline V CDR1 and CDR2: GTSNPN, SVGIG (reference sequence). The CDR3 totals 12 residues. CDR3 amino acids: CAWSGGVDEQYF. As DNA, the CDR3 is TGTGCCTGGAGTGGGGGAGTAGACGAGCAGTACTTC.

The CDR3 reads CASRSRTGATNEKLFF. The CDR3 nucleotides read TGTGCCAGCAGGAGTCGGACAGGGGCAACTAATGAAAAACTGTTTTTT. The gene calls are TRBV2 and TRBJ1-4, with TRBD1 identical over 9 bases. J was trimmed by 0 bases and V by 6 bases; bases with no gene match: 5. Germline V lookup: CDR1 SNHLY, CDR2 FYNNEI. The CDR3 is 16 residues long.

The chain employs TRBV5-4 and TRBJ2-3; no reliable D call. Per the germline V gene, CDR1 is SGHNT and CDR2 is YYREEE (reference sequence). Between the trimmed V and J ends, which lost 3 bases and 4 bases, there was a span of 6 bases. The CDR3 has 12 amino acids. CDR3 DNA sequence: TGTGCCAGCAGCTCCCCGGCAGATACGCAGTATTTT. Residues: CASSSPADTQYF.